Following are 16 T cell receptor beta chains from one sample sequenced in a study of CD8 T cells in ankylosing spondylitis. A single record per CDR3 protein comes from TCRdb applying MiXCR to the 5' RACE reads. The table records a few hundred thousand distinct CDR3 sequences, 15% to 25% of them present only once. Material for sequencing was blood, either unsorted or a sorted T cell fraction (not recorded which). The receptors were gathered from a male donor with ankylosing spondylitis or in good health (not recorded which).

The chain links TRBV27 to TRBJ2-1, with 7 nucleotides matching TRBD2. Germline V gene sequence: CDR1 MNHEY, CDR2 SMNVEV (reference sequence). The length of the CDR3 is 15 residues. V trimming: 4 bases; J trimming: 2 bases; junction bases outside the gene matches: 5. This chain's CDR3 is CASSSPGGPYNEQFF. DNA of the CDR3: TGTGCCAGCAGTTCACCGGGAGGCCCCTACAATGAGCAGTTCTTC.

Only a few counts were recorded for this clonotype. CDR3 bases: TGTGCCAGCGCAACAGGTCCCAATCAGCCCCAGCATTTT. Encoded protein: CASATGPNQPQHF. The rearrangement links TRBV18 to TRBJ1-5; D is perhaps TRBD1 (5 bases). This CDR3 is built from 13 residues. CDR1 is KGHSH, CDR2 LQKENI, per germline. V gave up 8 bases and J gave up 3 bases, with 11 bases separating them.

V gene TRBV11-2 combines with J gene TRBJ2-2, with TRBD2 matching over 7 bases. V was pared by 7 bases and J by 2 bases, with 13 bases of the junction left unmatched. Germline loops: CDR1 SGHAT, CDR2 FQNNGV. The CDR3 covers 17 residues. The CDR3 DNA reads as TGTGCCAGCACCCCCCCGTCTAGCGGTTTTAACACCGGGGAGCTGTTTTTT. Translation: CASTPPSSGFNTGELFF.

This clonotype was found a few times. The V call is TRBV7-9, the J call TRBJ2-3, with D maybe TRBD1 (6 bases). Germline CDR1 reads SEHNR; CDR2 reads FQNEAQ (reference sequence). Trimming pared 5 bases from V and 6 bases from J, leaving 15 bases between. The CDR3 loop spans 14 amino acids. CDR3: CASSQEGVVDTQYF. In DNA form, the CDR3 reads TGTGCCAGCAGCCAAGAGGGGGTAGTGGATACGCAGTATTTT. Using reference TRBV7-9 and TRBJ2-3 for the parts outside the CDR3, the full variable domain is DTGVSQNPRHKITKRGQNVTFRCDPISEHNRLYWYRQTLGQGPEFLTYFQNEAQLEKSRLLSDRFSAERPKGSFSTLEIQRTEQGDSAMYLCASSQEGVVDTQYFGPGTRLTVL.

The chain carries TRBV5-6 and TRBJ2-7; no definite D call. Germline CDR1 reads SGHDT; CDR2 reads YYEEEE. CDR3 length: 16 residues. V shed 1 base and J shed 5 bases, with 19 bases lying between them. As DNA, the CDR3 is TGTGCCAGCAGCTTGCAACCGGGCCCCCAAGCGAACGAGCAGTACGTC. This gives the protein CASSLQPGPQANEQYV.

The chain links TRBV21-1 to TRBJ2-5; whether TRBD2, the table's D call, matches the DNA was not checked. TRBV21-1 is labeled a pseudogene. The CDR3 has 17 residues. The CDR3 coding sequence is TGTGCCAGCAGCAAAGGGAGTCACGGGCAGCATCAAGAGACCCAGTACTTC. This codes for CASSKGSHGQHQETQYF.

This clonotype has more than one count but fewer than ten. The rearrangement uses TRBV7-8 and TRBJ2-2, with 10 bases identical to TRBD2. The germline gives CDR1 SGHVS, CDR2 FQNEAQ. The length of the CDR3 is 16 residues. With 5 bases clipped from V and 6 bases from J, the junction kept 9 bases outside the gene matches. The CDR3 DNA is TGTGCCAGCAGCCCCCTAAGCGGGAGGGCTCCCGGGGAGCTGTTTTTT. Translated, it gives CASSPLSGRAPGELFF.

The chain employs TRBV20-1 and TRBJ2-3; 7 bases are shared with TRBD2. Germline trimming cut 5 bases from V and 5 bases from J; bases unmatched to any gene: 7. Germline V gene lookup returns CDR1 DFQATT and CDR2 SNEGSKA (reference sequence). This CDR3 has 13 amino acids. The CDR3 DNA reads as TGCAGTGCTCCCACAGCGGGGAAAGATACGCAGTATTTT. Protein sequence: CSAPTAGKDTQYF.

This clonotype was seen only once. This chain links TRBV6-1 with TRBJ1-4; no definite D call. This CDR3 is 16 amino acids long. V lost 6 bases and J lost 0, with 14 bases in between. CDR1 and CDR2 from the germline V gene are MNHNS and SASEGT. The chain's CDR3 is CASSPTPFATNEKLFF. The CDR3, as DNA: TGTGCCAGCAGCCCGACGCCGTTCGCAACTAATGAAAAACTGTTTTTT.

This clonotype appeared a single time. The chain joins TRBV12-3 or TRBV12-4 to TRBJ1-3; D is possibly TRBD1 (6 bases). V was cut by 3 bases and J by 4 bases, with 19 bases left in between. The CDR3 extends over 17 amino acids. The CDR3, as DNA: TGTGCCAGCAGTTTGGGGGGCCGGACCCTCGTGGGAAACACCATATATTTT. Translation gives CASSLGGRTLVGNTIYF.

Many counts were recorded for this clonotype. This chain uses TRBV5-1 with TRBJ2-1; the match to TRBD2 covers 10 bases. V was pared by 2 bases and J by 8 bases, with 7 bases of the junction left unmatched. There are 15 residues in the CDR3. Germline loops: CDR1 SGHRS, CDR2 YFSETQ. The CDR3 here is CASSFESGRADEQFF. In DNA, the CDR3 is TGCGCCAGCAGCTTCGAAAGCGGGAGGGCCGATGAGCAGTTCTTC.

The chain employs TRBV27 and TRBJ2-3; the match to TRBD2 covers 10 bases. The CDR3 contains 17 residues. The ends lost 0 bases at V and 3 bases at J; junction bases unmatched: 6. Germline CDR1 is MNHEY and CDR2 is SMNVEV (reference sequence). The CDR3 bases are TGTGCCAGCAGTTTATCAAGCGGGGGGGCTTGGACAGATACGCAGTATTTT. Its protein is CASSLSSGGAWTDTQYF.

This clonotype was observed a handful of times. This chain uses TRBV20-1 with TRBJ2-1; TRBD1 matches 11 bases. V shed 6 bases, J shed 5 bases, and the junction held 12 bases outside the gene matches. The CDR3 loop spans 16 amino acids. Germline values: CDR1 DFQATT, CDR2 SNEGSKA (reference sequence). This chain's CDR3 is CSAPGWGTGGNNEQFF. DNA for the CDR3: TGCAGTGCACCCGGTTGGGGGACAGGGGGGAACAATGAGCAGTTCTTC.

The chain combines TRBV11-2 with TRBJ2-7; no reliable D call. V was trimmed by 3 bases and J by 0 bases, leaving 9 bases between them. This CDR3 has 14 residues. Germline V CDR1 and CDR2: SGHAT, FQNNGV. CDR3 DNA: TGTGCCAGCAGCTTGAGTATTGGCTCCTACGAGCAGTACGTC. Protein product: CASSLSIGSYEQYV.

The V call is TRBV11-2, the J call TRBJ2-1; 10 positions agree with TRBD1. V gave up 1 base and J gave up 3 bases; unmatched junction bases: 6. Germline lookup yields CDR1 SGHAT and CDR2 FQNNGV. The CDR3 length is 17 residues. CDR3 nucleotides: TGTGCCAGCAGCTTAGTAGACGGACAGGGGGTCTACAATGAGCAGTTCTTC. Encoded protein: CASSLVDGQGVYNEQFF.

This chain connects TRBV12-3 or TRBV12-4 to TRBJ2-1; D may be TRBD1 (6 bases). The ends were cut back, 6 bases at V and 0 bases at J, with 9 bases in the middle. The CDR3 is 14 amino acids. The CDR3 DNA reads as TGTGCCAGCAGAGAAGGGGGCTCCTACAATGAGCAGTTCTTC. Translating gives CASREGGSYNEQFF.